What follows describes a single TCR beta chain. The data stem from a study of blood T cell repertoires in COVID-19. Overall study: Spain, Italy and the United States supplied samples that represented acute and convalescent COVID-19. The cDNA or gDNA used as material had been derived from T cells, B-cell-depleted T cells, or PBMCs.

Per the original data handling: The authors estimated nucleated cell counts from reference gene primer amplification. Assay: immunoSEQ multiplex PCR; the TCRdb copy retains only in-frame clones and omits some. V and J calls plus clone size are reproduced from that table; the DNA served to infer D and trimming. This sample has about 36,000 clones; 85% occur once, and the top ten carry about an eighth. This clonotype was sampled from a human donor in a cohort sampled during active COVID-19. Sequencing was performed on peripheral blood.

The CDR3 reads CASRSGQTNTGELFF. CDR3 DNA: TGTGCCAGCAGGTCGGGACAAACGAACACCGGGGAGCTGTTTTTT. This rearrangement joins TRBV11-2 to TRBJ2-2; D might be TRBD1 (6 bases). V lost 6 bases to trimming and J lost 0 bases, with 11 bases between them. Per the germline V gene, CDR1 is SGHAT and CDR2 is FQNNGV. The CDR3 is made up of 15 amino acids.